This T cell receptor (beta chain) derives from a study of T cells in Graves' hyperthyroidism and ophthalmopathy. This CDR3 contains 13 residues. Per the germline V gene, CDR1 is SGHDN and CDR2 is FVKESK. V was clipped by 1 base and J by 9 bases, with 13 bases between them. Amplified TCR beta CDR3 regions derived from RNA transcripts. During a first-round RT-PCR of the TCR CDR3, the HTBI primer set was used. MiXCR was run by TCRdb on the multiplex PCR reads, yielding one entry per CDR3 protein. Of roughly 700,000 distinct CDR3 sequences listed, 30% to 40% are singletons. Material: blood. The chain employs TRBV14 and TRBJ2-7; D is undetermined. The TCR was taken from a woman in her forties with Graves' hyperthyroidism. The CDR3 region is CASSQVLSSLQYF. CDR3 nucleotide sequence: TGTGCCAGCAGCCAAGTCCTTAGCTCGCTGCAGTACTTC.